The rows below give T cell receptor beta chains drawn from one sample of a study of shared clonotypes between healthy human individuals. The assay was immunoSEQ multiplex PCR, and TCRdb's table has in-frame clones only and misses some. The sample includes around 750,000 clones, over 65% seen only once; the top ten take 1.5% to 2%. The sample comprised memory CD4+ T cells sorted from blood. The receptors come from a woman aged 30 to 39 in good health. Both conserved end residues are part of each CDR3. A D gene is named only where the DNA matches it firmly. Clone size, where shown, is once, few, many, or a class for clones that have expanded.

>few|17|.|TRBJ2-7|TRBV11-3
CASSSRAFERSEGEQYF
TGTGCCAGCAGCTCCCGGGCCTTTGAGAGGAGTGAGGGCGAGCAGTACTTC
>many|16|TRBD2|TRBJ2-3|TRBV7-9
CASSPGLALSTDTQYF
TGTGCCAGCAGCCCAGGACTAGCGCTTAGCACAGATACGCAGTATTTT
>.|16|.|TRBJ2-7|TRBV5-1
CASSLDASEPSYEQYF
TGCGCCAGCAGCTTGGATGCTAGCGAACCCTCCTACGAGCAGTACTTC
>.|14|.|TRBJ2-7|TRBV5-1
CASSLGVGPYEQYF
TGCGCCAGCAGCTTGGGGGTGGGACCCTACGAGCAGTACTTC
>.|17|TRBD2|TRBJ2-7|TRBV5-1
CASSLEGSSGSTHEQYF
TGCGCCAGCAGCTTGGAAGGTTCTAGCGGGAGTACGCACGAGCAGTACTTC
>.|14|.|TRBJ1-1|TRBV7-9
CASSWEGGGTEAFF
TGTGCCAGCAGCTGGGAGGGAGGGGGCACTGAAGCTTTCTTT
>.|12|.|TRBJ2-3|TRBV10-2
CASTKFSNTQYF
TGCGCCAGCACCAAATTCTCTAATACGCAGTATTTT
>.|14|.|TRBJ2-7|TRBV18
CASSPSEQTYEQYF
TGTGCCAGCTCACCGTCGGAGCAGACCTACGAGCAGTACTTC
>.|15|.|TRBJ2-1|TRBV4-1
CASSQGPGSPNEQFF
TGCGCCAGCAGCCAAGGGCCGGGCTCGCCCAATGAGCAGTTCTTC
>few|15|TRBD2|TRBJ2-2|TRBV7-9
CAIPLSGSLTGELFF
TGTGCCATCCCTCTTAGCGGGAGTTTGACCGGGGAGCTGTTTTTT
>.|18|TRBD2|TRBJ2-6|TRBV9
CASSGLAGSSAGANVLTF
TGTGCCAGCAGCGGATTAGCGGGATCTTCCGCTGGGGCCAACGTCCTGACTTTC
>.|15|.|TRBJ1-1|TRBV6-6
CASSGPRGVNTEAFF
TGTGCCAGCAGTGGACCCCGGGGGGTGAACACTGAAGCTTTCTTT
>.|13|.|TRBJ1-2|TRBV5-1
CASSPDSHYGYTF
TGCGCCAGCAGCCCGGACAGTCACTATGGCTACACCTTC
>once|14|.|TRBJ1-4|TRBV7-9
CASSFQGINEKLFF
TGTGCCAGCAGCTTCCAGGGAATTAATGAAAAACTGTTTTTT
>.|16|.|TRBJ1-4|TRBV7-9
CASSPRIQGKNEKLFF
TGTGCCAGCAGCCCGAGAATACAGGGAAAAAATGAAAAACTGTTTTTT
>.|15|.|TRBJ1-1|TRBV19
CASSIIKGGNTEAFF
TGTGCCAGTAGTATCATTAAAGGGGGAAACACTGAAGCTTTCTTT
>.|12|.|TRBJ2-6|TRBV28
CAASAGANVLTF
TGTGCCGCGAGTGCGGGGGCCAACGTCCTGACTTTC
>.|17|TRBD2|TRBJ2-7|TRBV29-1
CSVPSGLAGEARHEQYF
TGCAGCGTTCCCTCCGGACTAGCGGGAGAAGCGCGGCACGAGCAGTACTTC
>.|15|.|TRBJ1-5|TRBV25-1
CASSGEGGWNQPQHF
TGTGCCAGCAGTGGAGAGGGAGGGTGGAACCAGCCCCAGCATTTT
>.|15|.|TRBJ1-2|TRBV5-4
CASSIDRRRHYGYTF
TGTGCCAGCAGCATAGACAGGCGCCGACACTATGGCTACACCTTC
>few|15|TRBD2|TRBJ2-7|TRBV6-1
CASRGLAGSSYEQYF
TGTGCCAGCAGGGGACTAGCGGGGAGCTCCTACGAGCAGTACTTC
>.|14|TRBD1|TRBJ2-7|TRBV2
CASSQRTGRKEQYF
TGTGCCAGCAGCCAAAGGACAGGACGTAAGGAGCAGTACTTC
>.|16|TRBD2|TRBJ2-7|TRBV6-1
CASSEGLAGMWYEQYF
TGTGCCAGCAGTGAAGGACTAGCGGGAATGTGGTACGAGCAGTACTTC
>.|15|TRBD1|TRBJ2-7|TRBV28
CASSSPGQTSYEQYF
TGTGCCAGCAGTTCCCCGGGACAGACATCCTACGAGCAGTACTTC
>.|15|.|TRBJ1-1|TRBV27
CASSSWATGGTEAFF
TGTGCCAGCAGTTCATGGGCTACCGGGGGCACTGAAGCTTTCTTT
>.|13|TRBD1|TRBJ1-3|TRBV5-1
CASGTGDGNTIYF
TGCGCCAGCGGGACAGGTGATGGAAACACCATATATTTT
>.|14|TRBD2|TRBJ2-7|TRBV7-2
CASSRQRDSYEQYF
TGTGCCAGCAGTCGTCAGCGGGATTCCTACGAGCAGTACTTC
>.|14|.|TRBJ2-3|TRBV27
CASSLLWRPDTQYF
TGTGCCAGCAGTTTATTGTGGCGCCCCGATACGCAGTATTTT
>.|11|.|TRBJ2-7|TRBV20-1
CSARRGYEQYF
TGCAGTGCTAGAAGGGGTTACGAGCAGTACTTC
>.|15|.|TRBJ1-4|TRBV4-2
CASSQVIRVGGELFF
TGTGCCAGCAGCCAAGTAATCAGGGTGGGTGGTGAACTGTTTTTT
>.|12|.|TRBJ2-5|TRBV2
CASSEAGQTQYF
TGTGCCAGCAGTGAGGCGGGGCAGACCCAGTACTTC
>.|15|TRBD2|TRBJ2-7|TRBV4-1
CASSQGLAGTYEQYF
TGCGCCAGCAGCCAAGGACTAGCGGGAACTTACGAGCAGTACTTC
>.|18|.|TRBJ2-6|TRBV19
CASSFPGHVLSGANVLTF
TGTGCCAGTAGCTTTCCGGGACATGTTCTCTCTGGGGCCAACGTCCTGACTTTC
>.|15|.|TRBJ2-3|TRBV27
CASTSGRGWADTQYF
TGTGCCAGCACTTCAGGGAGGGGGTGGGCAGATACGCAGTATTTT
>.|14|TRBD2|TRBJ2-7|TRBV9
CASSSTGTSYEQYF
TGTGCCAGCAGCTCAACCGGGACTAGCTACGAGCAGTACTTC
>.|14|.|TRBJ2-7|TRBV7-9
CASSPKRASYEQYF
TGTGCCAGCAGCCCGAAAAGAGCGTCCTACGAGCAGTACTTC
>.|15|TRBD2|TRBJ2-7|TRBV6-5
CASSSGGADRYEQYF
TGTGCCAGCAGTTCGGGGGGGGCGGATAGGTACGAGCAGTACTTC
>.|15|.|TRBJ2-1|TRBV14
CASSQGRGYGVEQFF
TGTGCCAGCAGCCAAGGGCGAGGGTACGGGGTGGAGCAGTTCTTC
>few|14|.|TRBJ2-2|TRBV28
CASSPPTGTGELFF
TGTGCCAGCAGTCCCCCGACGGGCACCGGGGAGCTGTTTTTT
>.|12|.|TRBJ2-1|TRBV27
CASSRNYNEQFF
TGTGCCAGCAGCAGAAACTACAATGAGCAGTTCTTC
>few|15|TRBD1|TRBJ2-7|TRBV10-3
CAISDWGQDTYEQYF
TGTGCCATCAGTGACTGGGGACAGGATACCTACGAGCAGTACTTC
>.|13|.|TRBJ1-6|TRBV30
CAWSGTANSPLHF
TGTGCCTGGAGTGGGACAGCGAATTCACCCCTCCACTTT
>once|15|TRBD2|TRBJ2-1|TRBV7-8
CASSLRGRGYNEQFF
TGTGCCAGCAGCTTGCGCGGGAGGGGTTACAATGAGCAGTTCTTC
>.|16|TRBD2|TRBJ2-5|TRBV5-8
CASSLRTSGHGGTQYF
TGTGCCAGCAGCTTGAGGACTAGCGGGCATGGCGGGACCCAGTACTTC
>few|17|.|TRBJ2-1|TRBV4-1
CASSQALAVSSYNEQFF
TGCGCCAGCAGCCAGGCATTAGCGGTTAGCTCCTACAATGAGCAGTTCTTC
>few|15|.|TRBJ2-5|TRBV7-7
CASSLTVGGQETQYF
TGTGCCAGCAGCTTAACCGTAGGGGGGCAAGAGACCCAGTACTTC
>.|14|.|TRBJ2-1|TRBV6-1
CASSVEATYNEQFF
TGTGCCAGCAGTGTAGAGGCAACGTACAATGAGCAGTTCTTC
>few|17|.|TRBJ2-2|TRBV5-1
CASSITSSVQNTGELFF
TGCGCCAGCAGTATTACCAGCAGCGTGCAGAACACCGGGGAGCTGTTTTTT
>.|14|TRBD2|TRBJ2-2|TRBV29-1
CSVGSGKFTGELFF
TGCAGCGTTGGTAGCGGGAAGTTCACCGGGGAGCTGTTTTTT
>.|12|TRBD2|TRBJ2-1|TRBV7-6
CASGTRHNEQFF
TGTGCCAGCGGGACTAGACACAATGAGCAGTTCTTC
>.|12|.|TRBJ1-3|TRBV30
CAWTVSGNTIYF
TGTGCCTGGACAGTCTCTGGAAACACCATATATTTT
>.|15|.|TRBJ2-3|TRBV29-1
CSVKESGIPTDTQYF
TGCAGCGTCAAAGAGTCTGGGATTCCCACAGATACGCAGTATTTT
>.|13|.|TRBJ2-7|TRBV28
CASSLGPAYEQYF
TGTGCCAGCAGTCTGGGCCCCGCCTACGAGCAGTACTTC